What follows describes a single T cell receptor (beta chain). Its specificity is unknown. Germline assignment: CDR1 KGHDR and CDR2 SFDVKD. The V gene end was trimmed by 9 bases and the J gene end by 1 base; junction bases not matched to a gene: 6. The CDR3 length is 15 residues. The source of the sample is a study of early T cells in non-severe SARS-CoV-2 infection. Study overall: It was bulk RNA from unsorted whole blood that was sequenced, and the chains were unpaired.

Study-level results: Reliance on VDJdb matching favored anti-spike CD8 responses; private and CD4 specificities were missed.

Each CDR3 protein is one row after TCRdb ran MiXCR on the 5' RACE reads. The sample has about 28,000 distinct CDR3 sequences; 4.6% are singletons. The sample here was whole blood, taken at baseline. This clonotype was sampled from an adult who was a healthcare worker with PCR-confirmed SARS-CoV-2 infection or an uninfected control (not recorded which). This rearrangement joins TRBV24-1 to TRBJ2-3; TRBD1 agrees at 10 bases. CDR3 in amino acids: CATGGQGRGTDTQYF. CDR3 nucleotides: TGTGCCACCGGGGGACAGGGGCGAGGCACAGATACGCAGTATTTT.